The rows below give T cell receptor beta chains drawn from one sample of a study of control samples from healthy donors and cancer patients. The method was immunoSEQ multiplex PCR; TCRdb's version includes in-frame clones alone and lacks a portion of them. Among roughly 200,000 clones listed, roughly nine tenths were seen once. Source material: blood. The receptors come from a man aged 30 to 45 in good health. Both conserved end residues are part of each CDR3. Fields, in order: J gene, V gene, CDR3 protein.

TRBJ2-7,TRBV18,CASTGGRSSYEQYF
TRBJ1-2,TRBV6-5,CASSRQGRGGYTF
TRBJ1-1,TRBV6-5,CASRWGGPMGTEAFF
TRBJ1-2,TRBV6-4,CASSESMASRGYTF
TRBJ2-2,TRBV7-3,CASSLGPGWGTGELFF
TRBJ1-4,TRBV6-1,CASSEAVNRATNEKLFF
TRBJ2-7,TRBV5-1,CASSTYGQDYEQYF
TRBJ2-5,TRBV27,CASSSRGLETQYF
TRBJ2-2,TRBV7-7,CASSLTDTGELFF
TRBJ2-1,TRBV12-3/TRBV12-4,CASSPGWTTSFF
TRBJ1-6,TRBV6-5,CASRVRESNSPLHF
TRBJ2-7,TRBV6-5,CASSYDRGNYEQYF
TRBJ1-1,TRBV4-2,CASSQGSAWPTEAFF
TRBJ2-1,TRBV27,CASIISGGNEQFF
TRBJ2-7,TRBV7-9,CASSSQGGYEQYF
TRBJ2-1,TRBV27,CASSQLYLGHNEQFF
TRBJ1-1,TRBV5-1,CASSLGNTPGQGVGRIF
TRBJ2-7,TRBV20-1,CSARGHAEQYF
TRBJ2-3,TRBV19,CASSTTPDGTDTQYF
TRBJ2-1,TRBV6-5,CASSLGTGSYNEQFF
TRBJ1-5,TRBV4-1,CASSQDSGQFSNQPQHF
TRBJ2-6,TRBV4-2,CASSQESTGGAGANVLTF
TRBJ2-3,TRBV4-1,CASSQDDAVDTQYF
TRBJ2-1,TRBV7-9,CASSEGPSGYNGQFF
TRBJ2-2,TRBV11-2,CASSQQPGQSGELFF
TRBJ1-2,TRBV25-1,CASSEPGRGPLYGYTF
TRBJ2-7,TRBV27,CASGRWGEQYF
TRBJ1-2,TRBV7-9,CASSFFTGQSYRNYGYTF
TRBJ1-1,TRBV5-4,CASSLAGNTEAFF
TRBJ2-2,TRBV23-1,CASSQDRGAKTGELFF